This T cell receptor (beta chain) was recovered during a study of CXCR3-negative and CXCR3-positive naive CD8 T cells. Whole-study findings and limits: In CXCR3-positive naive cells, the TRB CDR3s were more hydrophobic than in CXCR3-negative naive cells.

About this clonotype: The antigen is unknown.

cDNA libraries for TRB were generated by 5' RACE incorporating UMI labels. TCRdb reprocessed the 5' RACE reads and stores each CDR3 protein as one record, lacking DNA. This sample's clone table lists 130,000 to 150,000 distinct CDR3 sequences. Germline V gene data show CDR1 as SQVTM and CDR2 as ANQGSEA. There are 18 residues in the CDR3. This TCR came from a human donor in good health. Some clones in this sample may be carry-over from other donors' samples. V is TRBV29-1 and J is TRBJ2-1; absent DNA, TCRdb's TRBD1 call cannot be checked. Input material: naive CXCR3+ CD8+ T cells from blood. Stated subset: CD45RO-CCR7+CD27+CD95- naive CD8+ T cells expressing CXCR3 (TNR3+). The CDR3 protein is CSVRGFWAGEEGYNEQFF.